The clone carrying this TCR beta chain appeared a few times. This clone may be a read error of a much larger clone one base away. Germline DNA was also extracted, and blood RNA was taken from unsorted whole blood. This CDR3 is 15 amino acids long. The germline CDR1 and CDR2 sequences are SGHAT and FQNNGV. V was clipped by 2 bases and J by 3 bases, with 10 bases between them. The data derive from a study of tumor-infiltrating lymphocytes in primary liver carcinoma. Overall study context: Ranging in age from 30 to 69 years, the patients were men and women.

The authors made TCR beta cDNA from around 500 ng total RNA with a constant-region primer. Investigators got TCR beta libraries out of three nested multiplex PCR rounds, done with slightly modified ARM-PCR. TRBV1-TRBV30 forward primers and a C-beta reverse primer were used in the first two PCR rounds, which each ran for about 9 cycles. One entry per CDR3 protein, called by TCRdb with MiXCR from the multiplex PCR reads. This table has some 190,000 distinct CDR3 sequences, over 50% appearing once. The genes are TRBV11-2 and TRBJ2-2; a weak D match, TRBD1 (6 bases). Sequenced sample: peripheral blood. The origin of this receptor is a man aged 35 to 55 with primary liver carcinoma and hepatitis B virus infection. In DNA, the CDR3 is TGTGCCAGCAGCTTACAGGGGCTGGACACCGGGGAGCTGTTTTTT. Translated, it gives CASSLQGLDTGELFF.